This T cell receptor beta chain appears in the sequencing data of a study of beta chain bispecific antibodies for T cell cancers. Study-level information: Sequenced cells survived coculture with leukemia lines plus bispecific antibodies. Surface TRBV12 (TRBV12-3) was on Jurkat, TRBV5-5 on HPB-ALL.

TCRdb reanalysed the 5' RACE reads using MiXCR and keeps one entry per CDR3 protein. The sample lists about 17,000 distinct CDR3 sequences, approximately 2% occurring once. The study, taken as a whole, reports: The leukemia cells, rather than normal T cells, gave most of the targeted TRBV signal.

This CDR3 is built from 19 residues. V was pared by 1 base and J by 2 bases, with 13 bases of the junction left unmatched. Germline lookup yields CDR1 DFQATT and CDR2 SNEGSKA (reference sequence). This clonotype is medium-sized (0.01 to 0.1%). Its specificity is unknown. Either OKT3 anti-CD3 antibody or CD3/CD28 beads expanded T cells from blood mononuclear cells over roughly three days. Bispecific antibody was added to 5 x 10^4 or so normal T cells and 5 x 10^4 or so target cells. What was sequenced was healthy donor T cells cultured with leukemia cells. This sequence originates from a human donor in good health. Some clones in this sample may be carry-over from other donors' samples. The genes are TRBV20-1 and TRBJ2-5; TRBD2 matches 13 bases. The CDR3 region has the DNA TGCAGTGCTAGAGCACTAGCGGGGGGGTTATCCACGCTTCAAGAGACCCAGTACTTC. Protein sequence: CSARALAGGLSTLQETQYF.